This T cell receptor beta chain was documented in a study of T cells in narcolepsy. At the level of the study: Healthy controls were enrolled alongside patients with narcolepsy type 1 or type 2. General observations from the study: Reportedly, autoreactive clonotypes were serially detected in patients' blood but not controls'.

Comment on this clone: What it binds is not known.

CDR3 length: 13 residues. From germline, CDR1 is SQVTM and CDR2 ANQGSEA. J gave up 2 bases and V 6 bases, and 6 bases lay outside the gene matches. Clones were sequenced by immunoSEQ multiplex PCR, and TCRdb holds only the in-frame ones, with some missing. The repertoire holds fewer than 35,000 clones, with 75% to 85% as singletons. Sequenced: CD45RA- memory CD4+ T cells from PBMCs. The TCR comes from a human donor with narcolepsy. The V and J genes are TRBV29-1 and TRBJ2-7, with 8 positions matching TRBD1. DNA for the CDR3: TGCAGCGTGCGGACAGGGATTCCCTACGAGCAGTACTTC. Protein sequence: CSVRTGIPYEQYF.